This passage covers 32 T cell receptor beta chains from one sample sequenced in a study of immune heterogeneity within non-small cell lung tumors. Multiplex PCR amplified TCR beta CDR3 with 32 V and 13 J primers. TCRdb re-called the multiplex PCR reads with MiXCR, one entry per CDR3 protein. Of some 22,000 distinct CDR3 sequences in the sample, around 30% are singletons; the top ten hold 4.4%. As template, the study used bulk tumor genomic DNA at about 540 ng per sample. Multiple widely separated biopsies were taken from each primary tumor at surgery. With untreated, newly diagnosed non-small cell lung cancer, the patients went on to undergo curative surgery. Sequencing input: lung tumor tissue. These receptors were taken from a man aged 35 to 55 with non-small cell lung cancer.

As to this clonotype: One base away lies a much larger clone, so this may be a sequencing read error. This likely comes from a read error, as the CDR3 has no conserved phenylalanine or tryptophan at its end. The chain uses TRBV5-1 and TRBJ1-2; the D gene is possibly TRBD1 (5 bases). From germline, CDR1 is SGHRS and CDR2 YFSETQ. V was clipped by 4 bases and J by 0 bases, with 19 bases between them. This CDR3 is 17 amino acids long. In nucleotides, the CDR3 is TGCGCCAGCAGCCCGTCCCTGGGGACCGACTCTAACTATGGCTACACCTTA. Translating it yields CASSPSLGTDSNYGYTL.

On this clonotype itself: Being one base from a much bigger clone, this may be a read error. The V call is TRBV24-1, the J call TRBJ2-7, with D perhaps assigned TRBD1 or TRBD2 (5 bases each). Germline V lookup: CDR1 KGHDR, CDR2 SFDVKD. The CDR3 contains 15 residues. The chain's CDR3 is CSTSDPGRSSYEQYF. DNA for the CDR3: TGTTCCACCAGTGACCCGGGACGGTCCTCCTACGAGCAGTACTTC.

The V gene is TRBV12-3 or TRBV12-4, the J gene TRBJ2-1; D not resolved. V was shortened by 5 bases and J by 7 bases, with 6 bases between the two germline ends. This CDR3 has 11 amino acids. The CDR3 nucleotides are TGTGCCAGCAGTCGTGGGAATGAGCAGTTCTTC. This translates into CASSRGNEQFF.

This clonotype was recorded a few times. The V and J genes are TRBV6-4 and TRBJ1-4; 10 bases fit TRBD1. Germline V gene sequence: CDR1 MRHNA, CDR2 SNTAGT. The CDR3 has 16 amino acids. J lost 0 bases, V lost 9 bases, and 7 bases had no gene match. CDR3 sequence: CARKDRGFATNEKLFF. CDR3 in DNA: TGTGCCAGAAAGGACAGGGGGTTCGCAACTAATGAAAAACTGTTTTTT.

The genes are TRBV18 and TRBJ1-1; the D is unclear. The V end lost 5 bases, the J end lost 3 bases, and 13 bases lay between the germline ends. Germline lookup yields CDR1 KGHSH and CDR2 LQKENI. This CDR3 has 14 amino acids. DNA for the CDR3: TGTGCCAGCTCAGCAAATCGGAGGGACACTGAAGCTTTCTTT. As protein: CASSANRRDTEAFF.

This clonotype was observed a few times. This sequence joins TRBV12-3 or TRBV12-4 and TRBJ2-2; 9 bases line up with TRBD2. The CDR3 covers 15 residues. V was clipped by 8 bases and J by 4 bases; unmatched bases: 8. Here the CDR3 DNA reads TGTGCCAGCGGGCTAGCGGGATCGGGCACCGGGGAGCTGTTTTTT. It encodes CASGLAGSGTGELFF.

The J gene is TRBJ2-1, the V gene TRBV19; weak D call: TRBD2 (5 bases). This CDR3 comprises 16 residues. With 1 base removed from V and 3 bases from J, the gap between germline ends came to 13 bases. Per the germline V gene, CDR1 is LNHDA and CDR2 is SQIVND (reference sequence). Here the CDR3 DNA reads TGTGCCAGTAGTATAGTGCCGGGGATTAACTACAATGAGCAGTTCTTC. Residues: CASSIVPGINYNEQFF.

On this clonotype: Since a much larger clone is just one base distant, this may be a read error. The V call is TRBV11-2, the J call TRBJ1-6; possibly TRBD1 for D (5 bases). CDR3 size: 16 residues. Germline V gene lookup returns CDR1 SGHAT and CDR2 FQNNGV. Trimming removed 6 bases at V and 8 bases at J, with 20 bases between. The chain's CDR3 is CASRLRGFLGDSPLHF. DNA for the CDR3: TGTGCCAGCAGATTAAGGGGATTCCTGGGTGATTCACCCCTCCACTTT. Together with reference TRBV11-2 and TRBJ1-6, the CDR3 gives the full variable domain: EAGVAQSPRYKIIEKRQSVAFWCNPISGHATLYWYQQILGQGPKLLIQFQNNGVVDDSQLPKDRFSAERLKGVDSTLKIQPAKLEDSAVYLCASRLRGFLGDSPLHFGNGTRLTVT.

This clonotype was observed a few times. V usage is TRBV6-6 and J usage is TRBJ2-1; TRBD1 aligns across 8 bases. This CDR3 contains 16 residues. Germline CDR1 is MNHNY and CDR2 is SVGAGI (reference sequence). J gave up 2 bases and V 0 bases, and 3 bases lay outside the gene matches. Written as DNA, the CDR3 is TGTGCCAGCAGTTACTCGTCAGGGGGCCCCTACAATGAGCAGTTCTTC. This sequence encodes CASSYSSGGPYNEQFF.

This clonotype rates as medium-sized (0.01 to 0.1%). The chain recombines TRBV9 with TRBJ1-4; no clear D gene. The V end was cut by 0 bases, the J end by 8 bases, with 20 bases between. CDR1 and CDR2 (germline): SGDLS, YYNGEE. The CDR3 spans 17 residues. The CDR3 here is CASSVAGTRLMGEKLFF. The CDR3 nucleotides read TGTGCCAGCAGCGTAGCCGGAACGAGGTTGATGGGCGAAAAACTGTTTTTT.

The V gene is TRBV5-4, the J gene TRBJ2-2; 7 bases fit TRBD1. This CDR3 is built from 14 residues. In germline, CDR1 is SGHNT, CDR2 YYREEE (reference sequence). J gave up 4 bases and V 5 bases, and 5 bases lay outside the gene matches. The CDR3 loop is CASSIDRATGELFF. The DNA of the CDR3 is TGTGCCAGCAGTATTGACAGGGCCACCGGGGAGCTGTTTTTT.

A few counts support this clonotype. V usage is TRBV11-2 and J usage is TRBJ2-7, with D perhaps TRBD1 (6 bases). Germline CDR1 is SGHAT and CDR2 is FQNNGV. The CDR3 is 14 amino acids. Trimming took off 1 base at V and 6 bases at J, with 13 bases between the two ends. The CDR3 reads CASSLGVGAGEQYF. For the CDR3, the DNA is TGTGCCAGCAGCTTAGGTGTGGGGGCGGGCGAGCAGTACTTC.

In regard to this clonotype: Since a much larger clone is just one base distant, this may be a read error. The V gene is TRBV6-2 or TRBV6-3, the J gene TRBJ1-4; unclear D gene. Trimming took off 7 bases at V and 7 bases at J, with 13 bases between the two ends. The CDR3 has 13 residues. Germline V gene lookup returns CDR1 MNHEY and CDR2 SVGEGT. This CDR3 reads CASTWVEIEKLFF. CDR3 coding DNA: TGTGCCAGCACCTGGGTGGAAATTGAAAAACTGTTTTTT.

This clonotype was recorded many times. The chain links TRBV2 to TRBJ1-2; perhaps TRBD1 as D (6 bases). The germline gives CDR1 SNHLY, CDR2 FYNNEI. V gave up 6 bases and J gave up 8 bases, with 13 bases separating them. This CDR3 contains 12 residues. In DNA form, the CDR3 reads TGTGCCAGCAGGGGGAACAGGGCCGGCTACACCTTC. Translating it yields CASRGNRAGYTF.

The rearrangement uses TRBV4-2 and TRBJ1-2; unclear D gene. V lost 0 bases to trimming and J lost 4 bases, with 9 bases between them. Germline-derived CDR1 and CDR2 are LGHNA and YNFKEQ. The CDR3 is 14 amino acids. CDR3 protein: CASSQEMGSYGYTF. In DNA form, the CDR3 reads TGTGCCAGCAGCCAAGAAATGGGCTCCTATGGCTACACCTTC.

In this sample, this clonotype turned up many times. The chain joins TRBV9 to TRBJ1-6; the match to TRBD1 covers 10 bases. The ends lost 4 bases at V and 7 bases at J; junction bases unmatched: 8. Germline CDR1 is SGDLS and CDR2 is YYNGEE. This CDR3 spans 16 amino acids. The CDR3: CASSPGTGVGNSPLHF. The CDR3 nucleotides are TGTGCCAGCAGCCCAGGGACAGGGGTGGGCAATTCACCCCTCCACTTT.

For this clonotype: A much larger clone differs by one base, so this may be a read error. The chain links TRBV20-1 to TRBJ2-3; 12 bases agree with TRBD2. V shed 4 bases and J 4 bases; nucleotides not matched to a gene: 6. In germline, CDR1 is DFQATT, CDR2 SNEGSKA (reference sequence). The CDR3 has 15 amino acids. The CDR3 coding sequence is TGCAGTGCTACTTGGTCTAGCGGGAGGGCAGATACGCAGTATTTT. It translates to CSATWSSGRADTQYF.

V usage is TRBV20-1 and J usage is TRBJ2-3, with 10 bases fitting TRBD1. From germline, CDR1 is DFQATT and CDR2 SNEGSKA (reference sequence). CDR3 size: 15 residues. V was clipped by 8 bases and J by 2 bases; unmatched bases: 10. This CDR3 reads CSTVAGTGDTDTQYF. The CDR3 coding sequence is TGCAGTACAGTTGCCGGGACAGGGGACACAGATACGCAGTATTTT.

The chain carries TRBV11-2 and TRBJ1-1, with no clear D. The V end was cut by 4 bases, the J end by 6 bases, with 15 bases between. The CDR3 has 14 residues. Per germline, CDR1 SGHAT and CDR2 FQNNGV. In DNA form, the CDR3 reads TGTGCCAGCAGCTCCTACCTAGATGGGGCTGAAGCTTTCTTT. Amino acid sequence: CASSSYLDGAEAFF. Full variable domain (remainder filled in from reference TRBV11-2 and TRBJ1-1): EAGVAQSPRYKIIEKRQSVAFWCNPISGHATLYWYQQILGQGPKLLIQFQNNGVVDDSQLPKDRFSAERLKGVDSTLKIQPAKLEDSAVYLCASSSYLDGAEAFFGQGTRLTVV.

This clonotype came up a few times. The chain joins TRBV6-4 to TRBJ2-1; 10 bases are shared with TRBD2. Germline CDR1 MRHNA, CDR2 SNTAGT. The CDR3 totals 16 residues. J lost 8 bases, V lost 3 bases, and 10 bases had no gene match. The DNA of the CDR3 is TGTGCCAGCAGTGAGCTCTTTAGCGGGAGGTTCGATGAGCAGTTCTTC. Translating gives CASSELFSGRFDEQFF.

This clonotype turned up a few times. V gene TRBV3-1 combines with J gene TRBJ2-2; the D is unclear. The CDR3 covers 16 residues. V was clipped by 4 bases and J by 1 base, with 13 bases between them. The germline CDR1 and CDR2 sequences are LGHDT and YNNKEL (reference sequence). The DNA for the CDR3 is TGTGCCAGCAGCCTTTCCCGTGGGCAGAACACCGGGGAGCTGTTTTTT. Protein product: CASSLSRGQNTGELFF.

The table lists this clonotype with many counts. DNA of the CDR3: TGCGCCAGCAGCATTGGGACAGGGTTCGAAAAACTGTTTTTT. Residues: CASSIGTGFEKLFF. The rearrangement links TRBV5-1 to TRBJ1-4, with 9 bases lining up with TRBD1. V shed 4 bases, J shed 8 bases, and the junction held 6 bases outside the gene matches. This CDR3 has 14 amino acids. Germline V CDR1 and CDR2: SGHRS, YFSETQ.

This clonotype was observed a handful of times. The V gene is TRBV18, the J gene TRBJ1-4, with D unclear. Looked up from germline, CDR1 is KGHSH and CDR2 is LQKENI. Trimming took 3 bases from V and 3 from J, leaving 17 bases between them. There are 17 residues in the CDR3. CDR3 residues: CASSPENRESPNEKLFF. For the CDR3, the DNA is TGTGCCAGCTCACCTGAAAATAGAGAATCACCTAATGAAAAACTGTTTTTT.

This clonotype was recorded at least ten times. The chain joins TRBV6-1 to TRBJ2-5; 10 nucleotides match TRBD2. The length of the CDR3 is 13 residues. CDR1 and CDR2 (germline): MNHNS, SASEGT. The junction had 2 bases not matched to a gene; V was cut back by 5 bases and J by 5 bases. The CDR3 sequence is CASSSAGGETQYF. The CDR3 DNA reads TGTGCCAGCAGTTCAGCGGGAGGGGAGACCCAGTACTTC.

This sequence joins TRBV3-1 and TRBJ1-5; TRBD1 might be the D (6 bases). V was trimmed by 4 bases and J by 7 bases, leaving 14 bases between them. This CDR3 is built from 14 residues. Looked up from germline, CDR1 is LGHDT and CDR2 is YNNKEL (reference sequence). CDR3: CASSPQGSGQPQHF. The CDR3, as DNA: TGTGCCAGCAGCCCTCAGGGGTCAGGACAGCCCCAGCATTTT. Full variable domain (outside the CDR3, taken from reference TRBV3-1 and TRBJ1-5): DTAVSQTPKYLVTQMGNDKSIKCEQNLGHDTMYWYKQDSKKFLKIMFSYNNKELIINETVPNRFSPKSPDKAHLNLHINSLELGDSAVYFCASSPQGSGQPQHFGDGTRLSIL.

To note about this clonotype: It may be a read error: a sequence one base away is much more abundant. The rearrangement uses TRBV7-2 and TRBJ2-7, with D maybe TRBD1 (6 bases). Germline V gives CDR1 SGHTA, CDR2 FQGNSA. CDR3 size: 16 residues. The CDR3 loop reads CASSLRGTSPSYERYF. In DNA form, the CDR3 reads TGTGCCAGCAGCTTACGAGGGACATCACCCTCCTACGAGCGGTACTTC.

The chain employs TRBV18 and TRBJ2-7; 7 bases line up with TRBD1. With 4 bases clipped from V and 0 bases from J, the junction kept 9 bases outside the gene matches. The CDR3 length is 16 residues. From germline, CDR1 is KGHSH and CDR2 LQKENI. The CDR3 DNA follows: TGTGCCAGCTCACACGCTACAGGGGCCACCTCCTACGAGCAGTACTTC. It encodes CASSHATGATSYEQYF.

A word on this clonotype: This sequence may be a read error, since a much larger clone differs from it by one base. V gene TRBV6-2 or TRBV6-3 combines with J gene TRBJ1-5; a weak D match, TRBD1 (6 bases). The V gene lost 3 bases and the J gene lost 6 bases, with 18 bases spanning the gap. This CDR3 has 16 residues. Germline assignment: CDR1 MNHEY and CDR2 SVGEGT. This chain's CDR3 is CASSYVLDRWLQPQHF. The CDR3 nucleotides read TGTGCCAGCAGTTATGTTCTTGACAGGTGGCTTCAGCCCCAGCATTTT.

At least ten counts were recorded for this clonotype. The genes are TRBV4-3 and TRBJ2-7; D gene unclear. The CDR3 totals 14 residues. Germline lookup yields CDR1 LGHNA and CDR2 YSLEER. V was clipped by 1 base and J by 2 bases, with 9 bases between them. CDR3 protein: CASSQAGNPYEQYF. The DNA for the CDR3 is TGCGCCAGCAGCCAAGCTGGCAACCCCTACGAGCAGTACTTC.

About this clonotype itself: The junction and the germline gene differ at one end; a read error may be behind it. The chain links TRBV10-3 to TRBJ1-4; TRBD1 matches at 7 bases. Germline loops: CDR1 ENHRY, CDR2 SYGVKD. The CDR3 length is 15 residues. The CDR3 region is CTISRTGEPNEKLFF. The CDR3 region has the DNA TGTACCATCAGTCGAACAGGGGAACCTAATGAAAAACTGTTTTTT.

This clonotype was recorded a few times. The chain couples TRBV11-2 to TRBJ2-1; D remains ambiguous. The V gene lost 5 bases and the J gene lost 6 bases, with 14 bases spanning the gap. The CDR3 runs to 14 residues. From germline, CDR1 is SGHAT and CDR2 FQNNGV. CDR3 loop: CASSLPGPSNEQFF. In nucleotides, the CDR3 is TGTGCCAGCAGCCTTCCGGGCCCTTCCAATGAGCAGTTCTTC.

J is TRBJ2-3 and V is TRBV7-6, with 15 bases lining up with TRBD2. V lost 3 bases, J lost 1 base, and 2 bases stayed unmatched. The CDR3 has 17 residues. The germline V gene has CDR1 SGHVS and CDR2 FNYEAQ. CDR3 protein: CASSLGLAGGRTDTQYF. The CDR3 bases are TGTGCCAGCAGCTTGGGACTAGCGGGAGGACGCACAGATACGCAGTATTTT.